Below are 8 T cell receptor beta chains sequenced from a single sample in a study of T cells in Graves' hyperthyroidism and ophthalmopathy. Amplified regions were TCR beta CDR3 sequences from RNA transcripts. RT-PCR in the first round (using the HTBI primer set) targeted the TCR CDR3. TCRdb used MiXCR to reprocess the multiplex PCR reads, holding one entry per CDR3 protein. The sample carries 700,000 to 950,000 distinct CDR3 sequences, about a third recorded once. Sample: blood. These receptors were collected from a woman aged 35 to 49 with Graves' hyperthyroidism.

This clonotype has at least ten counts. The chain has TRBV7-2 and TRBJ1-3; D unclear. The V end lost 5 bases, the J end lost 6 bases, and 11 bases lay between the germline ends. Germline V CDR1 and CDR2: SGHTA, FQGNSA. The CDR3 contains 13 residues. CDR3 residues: CASSVYLENTIYF. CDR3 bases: TGTGCCAGCAGCGTATACCTGGAAAACACCATATATTTT.

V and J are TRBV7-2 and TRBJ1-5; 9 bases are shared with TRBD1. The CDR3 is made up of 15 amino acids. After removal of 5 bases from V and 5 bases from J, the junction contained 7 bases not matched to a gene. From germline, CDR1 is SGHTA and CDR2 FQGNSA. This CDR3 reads CASSLTGDRDQPQHF. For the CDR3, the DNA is TGTGCCAGCAGCCTAACAGGGGACAGGGATCAGCCCCAGCATTTT. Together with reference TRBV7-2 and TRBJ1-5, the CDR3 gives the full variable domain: GAGVSQSPSNKVTEKGKDVELRCDPISGHTALYWYRQSLGQGLEFLIYFQGNSAPDKSGLPSDRFSAERTGGSVSTLTIQRTQQEDSAVYLCASSLTGDRDQPQHFGDGTRLSIL.

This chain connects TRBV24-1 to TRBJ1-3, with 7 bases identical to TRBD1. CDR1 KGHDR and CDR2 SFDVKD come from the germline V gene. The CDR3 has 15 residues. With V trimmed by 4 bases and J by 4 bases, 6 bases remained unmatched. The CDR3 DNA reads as TGTGCCACCAGTGAGACAGGGACACCAGGAAACACCATATATTTT. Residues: CATSETGTPGNTIYF.

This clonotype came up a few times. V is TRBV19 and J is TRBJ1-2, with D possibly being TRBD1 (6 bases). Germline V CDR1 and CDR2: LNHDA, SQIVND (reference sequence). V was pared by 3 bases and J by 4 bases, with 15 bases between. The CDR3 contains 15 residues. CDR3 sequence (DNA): TGTGCCAGTAGTATTGAACAGGACAGCATCTATGGCTACACCTTC. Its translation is CASSIEQDSIYGYTF.

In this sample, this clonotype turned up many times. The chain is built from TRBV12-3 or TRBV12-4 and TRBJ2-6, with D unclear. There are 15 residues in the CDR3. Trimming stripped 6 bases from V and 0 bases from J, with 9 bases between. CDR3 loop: CASSQFDSGANVLTF. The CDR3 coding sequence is TGTGCCAGCAGCCAATTCGACTCTGGGGCCAACGTCCTGACTTTC.

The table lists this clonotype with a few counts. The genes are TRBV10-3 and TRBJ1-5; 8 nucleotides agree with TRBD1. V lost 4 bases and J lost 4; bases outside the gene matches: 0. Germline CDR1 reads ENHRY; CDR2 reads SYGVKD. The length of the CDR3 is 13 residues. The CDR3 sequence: CAISGQGNQPQHF. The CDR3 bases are TGTGCCATCAGTGGACAGGGGAATCAGCCCCAGCATTTT.

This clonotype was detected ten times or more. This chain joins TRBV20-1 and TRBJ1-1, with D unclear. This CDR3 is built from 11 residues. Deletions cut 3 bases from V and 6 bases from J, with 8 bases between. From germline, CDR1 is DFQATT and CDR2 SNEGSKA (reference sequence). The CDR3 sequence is CSASSNAEAFF. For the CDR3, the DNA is TGCAGTGCTAGTAGCAACGCTGAAGCTTTCTTT.

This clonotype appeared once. The CDR3 DNA reads as TGTGCCAGCACGACTGGAGGAAACTCTGGGGCCAACGTCCTGACTTTC. Its protein product is CASTTGGNSGANVLTF. The chain uses TRBV28 and TRBJ2-6; weak D call: TRBD2 (5 bases). Germline V gives CDR1 MDHEN, CDR2 SYDVKM. The CDR3 sequence is 16 residues long. Deletions cut 7 bases from V and 0 bases from J, with 13 bases between.